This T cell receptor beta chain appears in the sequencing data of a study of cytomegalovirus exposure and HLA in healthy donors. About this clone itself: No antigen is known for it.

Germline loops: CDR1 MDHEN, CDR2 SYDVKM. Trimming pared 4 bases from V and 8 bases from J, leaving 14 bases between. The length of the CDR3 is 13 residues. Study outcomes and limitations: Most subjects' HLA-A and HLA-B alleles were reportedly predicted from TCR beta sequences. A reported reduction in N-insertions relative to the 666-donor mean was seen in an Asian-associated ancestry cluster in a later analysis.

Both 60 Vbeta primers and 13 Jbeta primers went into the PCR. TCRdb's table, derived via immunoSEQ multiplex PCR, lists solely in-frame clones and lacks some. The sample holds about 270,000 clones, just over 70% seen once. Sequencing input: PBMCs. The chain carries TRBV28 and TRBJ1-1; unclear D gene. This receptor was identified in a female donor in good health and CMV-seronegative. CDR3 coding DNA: TGTGCCAGCAGTTCCGGGAGACCCGGAGAAGCTTTCTTT. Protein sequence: CASSSGRPGEAFF. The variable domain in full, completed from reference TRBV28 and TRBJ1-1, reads DVKVTQSSRYLVKRTGEKVFLECVQDMDHENMFWYRQDPGLGLRLIYFSYDVKMKEKGDIPEGYSVSREKKERFSLILESASTNQTSMYLCASSSGRPGEAFFGQGTRLTVV.